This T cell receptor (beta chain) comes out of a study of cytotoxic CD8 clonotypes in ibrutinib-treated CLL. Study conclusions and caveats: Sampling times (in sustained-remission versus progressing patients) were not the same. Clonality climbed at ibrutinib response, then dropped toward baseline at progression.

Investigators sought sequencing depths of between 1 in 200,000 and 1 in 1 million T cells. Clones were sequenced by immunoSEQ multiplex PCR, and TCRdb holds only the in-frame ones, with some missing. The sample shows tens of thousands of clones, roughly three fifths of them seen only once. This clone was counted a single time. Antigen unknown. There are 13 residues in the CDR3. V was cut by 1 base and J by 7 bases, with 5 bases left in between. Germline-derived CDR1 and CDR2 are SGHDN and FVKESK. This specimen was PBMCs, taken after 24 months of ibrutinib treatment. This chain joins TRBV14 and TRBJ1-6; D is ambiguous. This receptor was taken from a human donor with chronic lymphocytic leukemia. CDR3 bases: TGTGCCAGCAGCCAAGTCGGGAATTCACCCCTCCACTTT. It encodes CASSQVGNSPLHF.